These T cell receptor beta chains were read from a single sample in a study of T cell responses to AZD1222 COVID-19 vaccine. Clones were sequenced by immunoSEQ multiplex PCR, and TCRdb holds only the in-frame ones, with some missing. The repertoire includes 150,000 to 200,000 clones, 94% of them detected once, and approximately 0.58% sits in the top ten. This specimen was peripheral blood, taken on day 0 of AZD1222 vaccination. The receptors here all came from an adult in good health. Each CDR3 is given without its conserved first and last residue. A D gene is named only where the DNA matches it firmly.

J: TRBJ1-6; D: .; V: TRBV28; CDR3: ASSFRQGDSPLH
J: TRBJ1-1; D: .; V: TRBV10-3; CDR3: AISEPDGGNTEAF
J: TRBJ2-1; D: .; V: TRBV19; CDR3: ASKEMLGAGEQF
J: TRBJ1-3; D: .; V: TRBV9; CDR3: ASSARTDGNTIY
J: TRBJ1-1; D: .; V: TRBV28; CDR3: ASSRWDITEAF
J: TRBJ1-1; D: .; V: TRBV3-1/TRBV3-2; CDR3: ASSPIVKGEAF
J: TRBJ1-2; D: .; V: TRBV19; CDR3: ASTTVLQRYGYT
J: TRBJ2-1; D: .; V: TRBV6-1; CDR3: ASSEIFAPFNEQF
J: TRBJ2-7; D: .; V: TRBV7-9; CDR3: ASSFIVQDPYEQY
J: TRBJ1-1; D: TRBD1; V: TRBV5-1; CDR3: ASSLAQGAGTEAF
J: TRBJ2-3; D: TRBD2; V: TRBV30; CDR3: AWSPSRTSGSRGSTDTQY